This TCR beta chain was identified in a study of blood T cell repertoires in COVID-19. Looking at the study overall: The United States, Italy and Spain provided the acute and convalescent COVID-19 samples. T cells, B-cell-depleted T cells, or PBMCs provided the cDNA or gDNA that served as material.

Per the authors' pipeline: Reference gene primer amplification yielded estimated nucleated cell counts. Assay used: immunoSEQ multiplex PCR; TCRdb lists only in-frame clones, some missing. V and J calls and clone size come straight from that table; D and trimming were deduced from the DNA. The sample carries fewer than 250,000 clones, 85% recorded once. The V gene lost 0 bases and the J gene lost 3 bases, with 8 bases spanning the gap. The length of the CDR3 is 14 residues. Germline V gives CDR1 SGHDT, CDR2 YYEEEE. The chain joins TRBV5-6 to TRBJ2-3; D call uncertain. The sequencing input was peripheral blood. The clonotype was recovered from a woman aged 55-70 years with active or convalescent COVID-19. The CDR3 sequence: CASSLAKLTDTQYF. DNA for the CDR3: TGTGCCAGCAGCTTGGCTAAGTTGACAGATACGCAGTATTTT.